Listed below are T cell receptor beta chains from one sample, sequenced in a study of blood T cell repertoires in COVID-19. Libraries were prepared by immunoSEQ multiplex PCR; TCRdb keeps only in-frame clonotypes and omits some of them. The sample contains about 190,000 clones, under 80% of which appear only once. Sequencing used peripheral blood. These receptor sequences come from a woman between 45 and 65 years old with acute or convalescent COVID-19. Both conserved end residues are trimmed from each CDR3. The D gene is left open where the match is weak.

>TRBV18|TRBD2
ASSPMSGSNTGELF
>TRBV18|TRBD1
ASSPLTGAGELF
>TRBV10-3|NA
AAQTGSIKQY
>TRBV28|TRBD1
ASSLPGQGITGELF
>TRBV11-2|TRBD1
ASSLEEGTGGIYEQY
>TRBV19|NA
ASSIVLAHNEQF
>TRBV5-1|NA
ASSLASDTQY
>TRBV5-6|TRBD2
ASSPVAGAADTQY
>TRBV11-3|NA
ASSPRGRGPYEAF
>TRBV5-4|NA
ASRHAGRGSTDTQY
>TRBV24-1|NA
ATSDPGHPAKNIQY
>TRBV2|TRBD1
ASSEAGDRVRQPQH
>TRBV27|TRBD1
ASSLGTGLEQY